These 6 T cell receptor beta chains originate from one sample sequenced in a study of response to subunit inactivated influenza vaccine. TCRdb passed the RT-PCR reads through MiXCR, listing each CDR3 protein once. The sample includes roughly 500,000 distinct CDR3 sequences, more than 15% of them seen just once. The sequencing here drew on CD4+ T cells sorted from PBMCs, taken roughly 24 months after vaccination. The receptors shown here come from a man aged 50 to 75 who received an inactivated influenza vaccine.

This chain uses TRBV12-3 or TRBV12-4 with TRBJ2-1, with 10 bases lining up with TRBD1. The CDR3 consists of 15 residues. V shed 4 bases and J 8 bases; nucleotides not matched to a gene: 8. Here the CDR3 DNA reads TGTGCCAGCAGTTCCCCGGGACAGGGGAGCGATGAGCAGTTCTTC. Protein product: CASSSPGQGSDEQFF.

This clonotype came up a few times. This rearrangement joins TRBV12-3 or TRBV12-4 to TRBJ2-3; D is undetermined. This CDR3 region has 14 residues. The V and J ends lost 7 bases and 1 base respectively, with 12 bases between them. CDR3 region: CASTRIDGTDTQYF. CDR3 DNA: TGTGCCAGCACTCGAATTGACGGCACAGATACGCAGTATTTT.

The chain links TRBV20-1 to TRBJ2-7; D is uncertain. The germline gives CDR1 DFQATT, CDR2 SNEGSKA (reference sequence). V was trimmed by 6 bases and J by 4 bases, leaving 16 bases between them. CDR3 length equals 13 residues. The DNA of the CDR3 is TGCAGTGCCGAGCTCAGAAGGACGTACGAGCAGTACTTC. It translates to CSAELRRTYEQYF.

This clonotype was observed at least ten times. The chain couples TRBV2 to TRBJ2-7; D is perhaps TRBD1 (6 bases). The V gene lost 0 bases and the J gene lost 6 bases, with 15 bases spanning the gap. The CDR3 runs 15 residues. Looked up from germline, CDR1 is SNHLY and CDR2 is FYNNEI. The CDR3 is CASSEADWTVGEQYF. CDR3 nucleotide sequence: TGTGCCAGCAGTGAAGCAGATTGGACAGTCGGCGAGCAGTACTTC.

This clonotype turned up a few times. This chain uses TRBV30 with TRBJ2-5; D is possibly TRBD1 (5 bases). This CDR3 region has 16 residues. Germline CDR1 is GTSNPN and CDR2 is SVGIG (reference sequence). V shed 3 bases and J shed 5 bases, with 22 bases lying between them. The CDR3 loop reads CAWSQGLGLALETQYF. In nucleotides, the CDR3 is TGTGCCTGGAGCCAGGGCCTGGGTTTGGCCCTGGAGACCCAGTACTTC.

This clonotype was seen only a few times. The J gene is TRBJ2-3, the V gene TRBV11-3; D is unresolved. Trimming took off 1 base at V and 6 bases at J, with 23 bases between the two ends. Germline values: CDR1 SGHNT, CDR2 YENEEA. This CDR3 comprises 18 residues. This CDR3 reads CASSLVGRGGSRWDTQYF. The DNA of the CDR3 is TGTGCCAGCAGCTTAGTAGGTCGCGGCGGTTCCCGTTGGGATACGCAGTATTTT.